These T cell receptor beta chains were read from a single sample in a study of T-cell reconstitution after alpha-beta-depleted transplantation in children. TCRdb called the PCR reads again in MiXCR, with one record for every CDR3 protein. Seen here are some 490,000 distinct CDR3 sequences, under 15% observed once, and the top ten hold around 5.8%. Here the sequenced sample was PBMCs from the stem cell graft donor, taken from the stem cell graft. The receptors shown here come from a human donor who donated a stem cell graft to a child with combined immunodeficiency. CDR3s include the opening cysteine and the closing phenylalanine or tryptophan. A D gene is named only where the DNA matches it firmly. Part of the rows lack a size; the others show once, few, many or a class for expanded clones.

clone_size: .; d_call: TRBD2; j_call: TRBJ2-1; v_call: TRBV12-3/TRBV12-4; cdr3_nt: TGTGCCAGCAGGTGGGGACTAGCGGGACGCAATGAGCAGTTCTTC; cdr3_aa: CASRWGLAGRNEQFF
clone_size: .; d_call: TRBD2; j_call: TRBJ2-3; v_call: TRBV2; cdr3_nt: TGTGCCAGCAGCCCCGGGACTAGCGGGGGGCCGGGCACAGATACGCAGTATTTT; cdr3_aa: CASSPGTSGGPGTDTQYF
clone_size: .; d_call: TRBD2; j_call: TRBJ2-2; v_call: TRBV3-1; cdr3_nt: TGTGCCAGCAGCCAAACTAGCGGGACGACCGGGGAGCTGTTTTTT; cdr3_aa: CASSQTSGTTGELFF
clone_size: few; d_call: TRBD2; j_call: TRBJ2-4; v_call: TRBV6-1; cdr3_nt: TGTGCCAGCAGTGGGCTAGCGGGGGGGCGGGGAAACATTCAGTACTTC; cdr3_aa: CASSGLAGGRGNIQYF
clone_size: few; d_call: TRBD1; j_call: TRBJ2-5; v_call: TRBV30; cdr3_nt: TGTGCCTGGGACAACAGGGGAGAGACCCAGTACTTC; cdr3_aa: CAWDNRGETQYF
clone_size: .; d_call: .; j_call: TRBJ1-3; v_call: TRBV12-5; cdr3_nt: TGTGCTAGTGGCCGCTCGGAGGAGAACACCATATATTTT; cdr3_aa: CASGRSEENTIYF
clone_size: .; d_call: TRBD2; j_call: TRBJ2-7; v_call: TRBV4-2; cdr3_nt: TGTGCCAGCAGCCAAAATTTAGGAGCGGGGGCCCGAAATTACTACGAGCAGTACTTC; cdr3_aa: CASSQNLGAGARNYYEQYF
clone_size: many; d_call: TRBD1; j_call: TRBJ1-4; v_call: TRBV12-3/TRBV12-4; cdr3_nt: TGTGCCAGCAACAGACAGGGGTCGGGAGGGGGACTGTTTTTT; cdr3_aa: CASNRQGSGGGLFF
clone_size: .; d_call: .; j_call: TRBJ2-7; v_call: TRBV5-6; cdr3_nt: TGTGCCAGCAGCCCCGCTGTCTTCTACGAGCAGTACTTC; cdr3_aa: CASSPAVFYEQYF
clone_size: many; d_call: .; j_call: TRBJ2-7; v_call: TRBV25-1; cdr3_nt: TGTGCCAGCAGTGTGTTAGGCAGCTCCTACGAGCAGTACTTC; cdr3_aa: CASSVLGSSYEQYF
clone_size: once; d_call: .; j_call: TRBJ1-1; v_call: TRBV7-3; cdr3_nt: TGTGCCAGCAGCTTAGACGGTCCCGTGAACACTGAAGCTTTCTTT; cdr3_aa: CASSLDGPVNTEAFF
clone_size: .; d_call: .; j_call: TRBJ2-1; v_call: TRBV5-1; cdr3_nt: TGCGCCAGCAGCTTACAGGGACCCTCCTACAATGAGCAGTTCTTC; cdr3_aa: CASSLQGPSYNEQFF
clone_size: many; d_call: .; j_call: TRBJ1-5; v_call: TRBV12-3/TRBV12-4; cdr3_nt: TGTGCCAGCAGCTTGGGGGGGGATCAGCCCCAGCATTTT; cdr3_aa: CASSLGGDQPQHF
clone_size: .; d_call: .; j_call: TRBJ1-3; v_call: TRBV12-3/TRBV12-4; cdr3_nt: TGTGCCAGCACCAAACAGGGATCTGGAAACACCATATATTTT; cdr3_aa: CASTKQGSGNTIYF
clone_size: .; d_call: .; j_call: TRBJ2-7; v_call: TRBV21-1; cdr3_nt: TGTGCCAGCAGCAAAGCGGAGAGCGCGCCCCGGTACGGCTTCACCTACGAGCAGTACTTC; cdr3_aa: CASSKAESAPRYGFTYEQYF
clone_size: many; d_call: .; j_call: TRBJ2-5; v_call: TRBV7-6; cdr3_nt: TGTGCCAGCAGCTTAGAGGCAGTTTCGACTAAAGAGACCCAGTACTTC; cdr3_aa: CASSLEAVSTKETQYF
clone_size: few; d_call: .; j_call: TRBJ2-1; v_call: TRBV27; cdr3_nt: TGTGCCAGCAGTGTGAACCTTGGGACACAATATGAGCAGTTCTTC; cdr3_aa: CASSVNLGTQYEQFF
clone_size: few; d_call: .; j_call: TRBJ2-7; v_call: TRBV29-1; cdr3_nt: TGCAGCGCAGCCCTATACAGGGATTCCTACGAGCAGTACTTC; cdr3_aa: CSAALYRDSYEQYF
clone_size: .; d_call: TRBD1; j_call: TRBJ2-5; v_call: TRBV6-1; cdr3_nt: TGTGCCAGCAAGATGACAGGGGTCGGGACCCAGTACTTC; cdr3_aa: CASKMTGVGTQYF
clone_size: few; d_call: .; j_call: TRBJ2-5; v_call: TRBV2; cdr3_nt: TGTGCCAGCAGTGAGCAGCAAGAGACCCAGTACTTC; cdr3_aa: CASSEQQETQYF
clone_size: many; d_call: .; j_call: TRBJ2-3; v_call: TRBV12-3/TRBV12-4; cdr3_nt: TGTGCCAGCAGTTTCTCTGTAGCCACAGATACGCAGTATTTT; cdr3_aa: CASSFSVATDTQYF
clone_size: .; d_call: .; j_call: TRBJ2-3; v_call: TRBV4-3; cdr3_nt: TGCGCCAGCAGCCAAGTGACCCATCAATCTAGCACAGATACGCAGTATTTT; cdr3_aa: CASSQVTHQSSTDTQYF